This TCR beta chain was found in a study of T cell responses to AZD1222 COVID-19 vaccine. Sequencing was performed with immunoSEQ multiplex PCR; in TCRdb, only in-frame clones are kept and a portion is missing. This sample has 180,000 or so clones, with 90% to 95% found just once. The CDR3 has 15 residues. The junction had 6 bases not matched to a gene; V was cut back by 4 bases and J by 3 bases. Germline V lookup: CDR1 SGHVS, CDR2 FNYEAQ. Material: peripheral blood, obtained 28 days after the second dose of the MenACWY control vaccine. This chain uses TRBV7-6 with TRBJ1-5; 7 bases agree with TRBD1. The origin of this receptor is an adult who received the MenACWY meningococcal vaccine as a control. The CDR3 coding sequence is TGTGCCAGCAGCTCCTCCGGGACAGCCAATCAGCCCCAGCATTTT. This codes for CASSSSGTANQPQHF. Variable domain in full (rest from reference TRBV7-6 and TRBJ1-5): GAGVSQSPRYKVTKRGQDVALRCDPISGHVSLYWYRQALGQGPEFLTYFNYEAQQDKSGLPNDRFSAERPEGSISTLTIQRTEQRDSAMYRCASSSSGTANQPQHFGDGTRLSIL.